The 8 T cell receptor beta chains listed next were all sequenced from one sample in a study of monozygotic twins with inflammatory bowel disease. TCRdb re-called the 5' RACE reads; every CDR3 protein appears as one record, without DNA. Recorded here are some 89,000 distinct CDR3 sequences; the top ten clones represent about 7.4%. Material: blood. All receptors come from a human donor with ulcerative colitis or Crohn's disease, or a healthy co-twin of an affected twin (not recorded which).

V and J are TRBV7-3 and TRBJ2-1; TCRdb returns TRBD1, unconfirmable since there is no DNA. This CDR3 region has 14 residues. Looked up from germline, CDR1 is SGHTA and CDR2 is FQGTGA. The CDR3 spells CASSLRDRNNEQFF.

This sequence joins TRBV5-1 and TRBJ1-6; no DNA is available, so the TRBD1 call from TCRdb remains unchecked. The CDR3 has 17 residues. CDR1 and CDR2 from the germline V gene are SGHRS and YFSETQ. CDR3 residues: CASSLLGRTGTVSPLHF.

The genes are TRBV19 and TRBJ2-4; TCRdb's D gene call, TRBD1, goes unchecked for lack of DNA. The CDR3 length is 19 residues. Germline V gives CDR1 LNHDA, CDR2 SQIVND (reference sequence). The CDR3 region is CASSIDGRPTGAAKNIQYF.

The V and J genes are TRBV21-1 and TRBJ1-1; TCRdb's assignment of TRBD1 cannot be checked, as there is no DNA. TRBV21-1 is assigned pseudogene status. CDR3 length: 14 residues. The CDR3 sequence: CASSTRTGRAEAFF.

The V and J genes are TRBV29-1 and TRBJ1-1. The CDR3 contains 12 residues. Germline-derived CDR1 and CDR2 are SQVTM and ANQGSEA. CDR3 amino acids: CSATRGSTEAFF.

This chain connects TRBV6-1 to TRBJ1-2; lacking DNA, the TRBD1 call made by TCRdb goes unchecked. From germline, CDR1 is MNHNS and CDR2 SASEGT. There are 14 residues in the CDR3. This CDR3 is CASTERTGTYGYTF.

The chain has TRBV10-2 and TRBJ1-4. CDR1 is WSHSY, CDR2 SAAADI, per germline. The CDR3 is 13 amino acids. CDR3 loop: CASRILRGEKLFF.

This chain's CDR3 is CASTQQGGSTEAFF. This chain uses TRBV7-2 with TRBJ1-1; there is no DNA to check the TCRdb D call of TRBD1. This CDR3 spans 14 amino acids. Germline V gene data show CDR1 as SGHTA and CDR2 as FQGNSA.